This T cell receptor beta chain appears in the sequencing data of a study of T-cell reconstitution after alpha-beta-depleted transplantation in children. Unique molecular identifiers were used to barcode this TCRbeta library. TCRdb fed the PCR reads into MiXCR, producing one record per CDR3 protein. The sample lists 350,000 to 500,000 distinct CDR3 sequences, around 46% occurring once. This TCR was recovered from a girl aged 2-9 years with aplastic anemia, due to receive a stem cell transplant. Specimen: PBMCs, collected before TCRalphabeta/CD19-depleted stem cell transplant.

CDR3 DNA sequence: TGTGCCAGCAAAGGCAGGGATTACAATGAGCAGTTCTTC. This sequence encodes CASKGRDYNEQFF. The chain uses TRBV6-1 and TRBJ2-1, with a tentative D call TRBD1 (5 bases). From germline, CDR1 is MNHNS and CDR2 SASEGT. Trimming stripped 7 bases from V and 4 bases from J, with 11 bases between. The CDR3 runs 13 residues.